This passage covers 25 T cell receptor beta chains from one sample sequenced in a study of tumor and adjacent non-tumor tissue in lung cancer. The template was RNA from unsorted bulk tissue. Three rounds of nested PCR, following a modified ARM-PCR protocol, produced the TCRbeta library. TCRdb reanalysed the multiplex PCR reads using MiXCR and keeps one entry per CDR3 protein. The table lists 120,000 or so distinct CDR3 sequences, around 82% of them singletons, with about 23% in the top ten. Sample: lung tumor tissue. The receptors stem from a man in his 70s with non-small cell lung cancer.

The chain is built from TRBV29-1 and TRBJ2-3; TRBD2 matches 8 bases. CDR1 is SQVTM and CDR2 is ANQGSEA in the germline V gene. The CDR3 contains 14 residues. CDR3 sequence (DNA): TGCAGTGCCTGGAGCGCGGGAGGCTCTGATACGCAGTATTTT. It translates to CSAWSAGGSDTQYF.

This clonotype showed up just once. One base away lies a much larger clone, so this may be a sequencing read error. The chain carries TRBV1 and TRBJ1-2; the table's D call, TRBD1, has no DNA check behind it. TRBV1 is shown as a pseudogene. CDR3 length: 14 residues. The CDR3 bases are TGCACCAGCAGCCCCCAGGGACAGGATGGAGGCTACACCTTC. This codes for CTSSPQGQDGGYTF.

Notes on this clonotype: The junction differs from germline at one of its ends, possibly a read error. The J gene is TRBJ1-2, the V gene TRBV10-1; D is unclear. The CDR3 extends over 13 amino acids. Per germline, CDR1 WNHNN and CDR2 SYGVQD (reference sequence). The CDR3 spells CVSSGNRYYGYTF. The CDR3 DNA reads TGCGTCAGCAGTGGCAACCGATACTATGGCTACACCTTC.

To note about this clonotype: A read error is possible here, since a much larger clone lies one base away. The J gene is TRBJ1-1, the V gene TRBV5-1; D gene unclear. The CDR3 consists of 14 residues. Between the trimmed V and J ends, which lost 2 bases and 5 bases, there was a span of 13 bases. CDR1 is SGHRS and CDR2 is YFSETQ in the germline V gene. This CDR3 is CASSLTARETEAFF. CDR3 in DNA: TGCGCCAGCAGCTTAACCGCAAGGGAAACTGAAGCTTTCTTT.

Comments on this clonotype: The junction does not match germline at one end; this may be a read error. Here the CDR3 reads CASSLRRRTDEKLFF. CDR3 bases: TGTGCCAGCAGCTTGAGAAGGAGAACTGATGAAAAACTGTTTTTT. V gene TRBV5-6 combines with J gene TRBJ1-4; no clear D gene. The CDR3 spans 15 residues. The germline V gene has CDR1 SGHDT and CDR2 YYEEEE.

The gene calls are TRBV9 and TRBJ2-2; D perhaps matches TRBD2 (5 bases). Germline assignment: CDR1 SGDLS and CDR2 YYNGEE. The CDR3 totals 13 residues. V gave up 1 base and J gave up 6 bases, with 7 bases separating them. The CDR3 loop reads CASSVTRAGELFF. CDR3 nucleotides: TGTGCCAGCAGCGTAACTAGGGCCGGGGAGCTGTTTTTT.

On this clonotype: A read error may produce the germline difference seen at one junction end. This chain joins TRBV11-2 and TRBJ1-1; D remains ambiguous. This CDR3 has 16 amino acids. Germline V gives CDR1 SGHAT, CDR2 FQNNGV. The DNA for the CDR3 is TGTGTCATCAGTTTAGCGGAGATGGGGATGAACACTAAAGCTTTCTTT. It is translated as CVISLAEMGMNTKAFF.

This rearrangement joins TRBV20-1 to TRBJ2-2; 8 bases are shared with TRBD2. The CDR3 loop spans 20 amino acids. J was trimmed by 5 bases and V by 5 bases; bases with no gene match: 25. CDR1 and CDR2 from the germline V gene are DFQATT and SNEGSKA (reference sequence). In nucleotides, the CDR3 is TGCAGTGCTGCCCCCGGCGGGAGGTTGGGACCAGGAGGTAGTACCGGGGAGCTGTTTTTT. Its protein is CSAAPGGRLGPGGSTGELFF.

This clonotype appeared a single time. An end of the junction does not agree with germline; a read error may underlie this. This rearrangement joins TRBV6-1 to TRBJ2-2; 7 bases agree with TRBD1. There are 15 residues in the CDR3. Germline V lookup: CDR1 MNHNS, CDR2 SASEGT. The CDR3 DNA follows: TGTGCCAGCATTACCAGGGGGATCTTGTCTGGGGAGCTGTTATTT. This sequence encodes CASITRGILSGELLF.

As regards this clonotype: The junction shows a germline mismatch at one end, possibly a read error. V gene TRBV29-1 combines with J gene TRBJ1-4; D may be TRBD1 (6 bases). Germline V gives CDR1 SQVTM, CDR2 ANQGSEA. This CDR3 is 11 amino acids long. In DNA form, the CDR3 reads TGCAGGGGGGCGGAAGATGAAAAACTATTTTTT. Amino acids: CRGAEDEKLFF.

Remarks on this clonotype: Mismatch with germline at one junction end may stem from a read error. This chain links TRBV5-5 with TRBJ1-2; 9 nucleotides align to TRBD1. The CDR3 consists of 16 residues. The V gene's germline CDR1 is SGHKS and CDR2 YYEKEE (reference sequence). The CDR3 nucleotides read TGTGTCAGCAGCTTGGAATATCTGGGACAGGGCCATGGCTCCACCTTC. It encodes CVSSLEYLGQGHGSTF.

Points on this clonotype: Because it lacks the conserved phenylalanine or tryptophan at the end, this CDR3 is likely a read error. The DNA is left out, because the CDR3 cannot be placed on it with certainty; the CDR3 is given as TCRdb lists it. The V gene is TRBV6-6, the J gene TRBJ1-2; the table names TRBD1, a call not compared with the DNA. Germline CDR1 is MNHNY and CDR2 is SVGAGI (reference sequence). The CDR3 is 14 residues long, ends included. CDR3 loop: CASTPPGASYGYTL.

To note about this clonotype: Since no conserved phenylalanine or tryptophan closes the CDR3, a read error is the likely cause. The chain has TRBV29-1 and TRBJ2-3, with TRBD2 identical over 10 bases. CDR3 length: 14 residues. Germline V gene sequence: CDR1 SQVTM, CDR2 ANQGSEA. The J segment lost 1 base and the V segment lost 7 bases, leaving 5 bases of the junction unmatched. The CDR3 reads CSGAGTSGTDTQYL. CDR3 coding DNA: TGCAGCGGCGCCGGGACTAGCGGCACAGATACGCAGTATTTG.

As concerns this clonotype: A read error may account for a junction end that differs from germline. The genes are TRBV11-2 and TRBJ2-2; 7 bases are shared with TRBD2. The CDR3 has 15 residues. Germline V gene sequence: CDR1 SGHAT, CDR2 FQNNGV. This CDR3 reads CTSSSLVGGTGELFF. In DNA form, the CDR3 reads TGTACCAGCAGCTCCCTAGTGGGGGGGACCGGGGAGCTGTTTTTT.

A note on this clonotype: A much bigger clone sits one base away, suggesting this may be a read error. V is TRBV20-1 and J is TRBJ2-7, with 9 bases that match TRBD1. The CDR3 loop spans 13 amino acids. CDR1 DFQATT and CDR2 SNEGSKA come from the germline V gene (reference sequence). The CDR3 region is CTASRQGGYEQYF. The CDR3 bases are TGCACTGCTAGTCGACAGGGGGGCTACGAGCAGTACTTC.

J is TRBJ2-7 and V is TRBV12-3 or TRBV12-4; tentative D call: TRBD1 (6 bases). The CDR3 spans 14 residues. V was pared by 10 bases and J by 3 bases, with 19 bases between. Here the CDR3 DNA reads TGTGCCAACAGACCAGGGGACCTAGACTACGAGCAGTACTTC. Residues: CANRPGDLDYEQYF.

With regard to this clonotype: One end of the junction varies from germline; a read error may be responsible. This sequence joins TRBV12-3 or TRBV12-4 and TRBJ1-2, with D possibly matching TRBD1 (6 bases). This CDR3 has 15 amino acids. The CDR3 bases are TGCGCCAGCAGTCTGTCCGGGACAAGTTTCTATGCCTACACCTTC. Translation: CASSLSGTSFYAYTF.

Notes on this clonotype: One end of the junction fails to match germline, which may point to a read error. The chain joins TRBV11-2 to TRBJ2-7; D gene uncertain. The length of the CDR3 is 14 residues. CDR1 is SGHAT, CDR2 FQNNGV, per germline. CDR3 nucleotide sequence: TGTGCCAGCAGCCTACGGGCCTCCAGAGGAGAGCAGAATTTC. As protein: CASSLRASRGEQNF.

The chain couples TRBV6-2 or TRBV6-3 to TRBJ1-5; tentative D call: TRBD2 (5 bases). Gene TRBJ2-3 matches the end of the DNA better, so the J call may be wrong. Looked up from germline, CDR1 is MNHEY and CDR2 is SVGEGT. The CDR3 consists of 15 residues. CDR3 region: CASSREGVGNQPQYF. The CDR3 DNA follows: TGTGCCAGCAGTCGAGAGGGAGTGGGGAATCAGCCCCAGTATTTT.

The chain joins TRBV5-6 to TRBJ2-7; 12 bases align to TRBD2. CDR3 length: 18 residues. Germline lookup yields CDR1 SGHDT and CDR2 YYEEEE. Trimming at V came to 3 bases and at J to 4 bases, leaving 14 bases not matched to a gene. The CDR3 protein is CASSSTLAGGPGKYEQYF. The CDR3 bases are TGTGCCAGCAGCTCGACACTAGCGGGAGGCCCGGGTAAGTACGAGCAGTACTTC.

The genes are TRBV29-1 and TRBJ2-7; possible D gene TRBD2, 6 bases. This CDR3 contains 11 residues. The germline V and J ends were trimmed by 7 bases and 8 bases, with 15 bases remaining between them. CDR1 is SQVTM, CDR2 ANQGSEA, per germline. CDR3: CSAGGEYKQYF. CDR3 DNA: TGCAGCGCGGGCGGGGAGTACAAGCAGTACTTC.

The CDR3 nucleotides read TGTGCCAGCAATCTTTGGGGGGAGGGGGAGGTCGGGTCCTACGAGCAGTACTTC. As protein: CASNLWGEGEVGSYEQYF. The genes are TRBV12-3 or TRBV12-4 and TRBJ2-7; tentative D call: TRBD2 (7 bases). The CDR3 is made up of 18 amino acids. V was trimmed by 7 bases and J by 1 base, leaving 26 bases between them.

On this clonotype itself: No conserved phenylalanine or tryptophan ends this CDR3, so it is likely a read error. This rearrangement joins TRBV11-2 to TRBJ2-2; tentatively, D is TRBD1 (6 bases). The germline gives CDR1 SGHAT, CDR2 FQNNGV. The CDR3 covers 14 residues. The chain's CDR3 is CAISLDSQSGDLFS. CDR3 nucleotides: TGTGCCATCAGCCTGGACAGTCAGTCCGGGGATCTGTTTTCT.

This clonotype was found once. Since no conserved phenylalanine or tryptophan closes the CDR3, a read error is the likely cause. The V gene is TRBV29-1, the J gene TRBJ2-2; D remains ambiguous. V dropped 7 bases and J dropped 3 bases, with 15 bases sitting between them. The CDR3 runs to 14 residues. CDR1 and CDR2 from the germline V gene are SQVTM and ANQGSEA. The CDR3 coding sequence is TGCAGCGCTGACGTAGCTGGGGACACCGGGGAGCTGTTTTCT. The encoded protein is CSADVAGDTGELFS.

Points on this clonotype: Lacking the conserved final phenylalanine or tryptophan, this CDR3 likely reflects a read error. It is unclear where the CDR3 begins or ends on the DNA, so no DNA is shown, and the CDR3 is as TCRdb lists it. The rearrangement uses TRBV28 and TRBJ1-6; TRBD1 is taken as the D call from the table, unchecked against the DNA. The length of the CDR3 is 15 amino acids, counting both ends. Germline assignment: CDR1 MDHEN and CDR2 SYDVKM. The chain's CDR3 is CASSLYRGQNSPFHL.